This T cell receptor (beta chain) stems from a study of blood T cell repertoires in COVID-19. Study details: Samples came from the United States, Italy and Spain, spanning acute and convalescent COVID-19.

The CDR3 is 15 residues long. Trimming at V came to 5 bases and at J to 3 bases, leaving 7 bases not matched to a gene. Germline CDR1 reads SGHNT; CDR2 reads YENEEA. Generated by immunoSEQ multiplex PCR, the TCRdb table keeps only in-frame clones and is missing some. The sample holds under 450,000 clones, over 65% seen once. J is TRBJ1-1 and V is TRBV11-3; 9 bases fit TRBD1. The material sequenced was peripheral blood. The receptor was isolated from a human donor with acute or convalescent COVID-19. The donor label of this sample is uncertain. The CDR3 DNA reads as TGTGCCAGCAGCCGCGGGACAGGGTTTGACACTGAAGCTTTCTTT. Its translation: CASSRGTGFDTEAFF.